These 18 T cell receptor beta chains were sequenced from one sample in a study of CXCR3-negative and CXCR3-positive naive CD8 T cells. These TCRs' antigens remain unknown. Study-wide findings and caveats: More hydrophobic TRB CDR3s were found in CXCR3-positive naive cells than in CXCR3-negative naive cells.

Libraries were UMI-labeled 5' RACE TRB cDNA. Using the 5' RACE reads, TCRdb records one entry per CDR3 protein without DNA. The sample holds about 150,000 distinct CDR3 sequences. The sample taken for sequencing was naive CXCR3+ CD8+ T cells from blood. Subset: CD45RO-CCR7+CD27+CD95- naive CD8+ T cells expressing CXCR3 (TNR3+). Receptors were obtained from a human donor in good health. Some clones in this sample may be carry-over from other donors' samples.

The V and J genes are TRBV12-3 or TRBV12-4 and TRBJ2-5. This CDR3 has 13 residues. The chain's CDR3 is CASSLNFRETQYF.

This chain connects TRBV3-1 to TRBJ2-7; TCRdb outputs TRBD1, but without DNA this stays unchecked. Germline V gene data show CDR1 as LGHDT and CDR2 as YNNKEL (reference sequence). The CDR3 covers 15 residues. CDR3 protein: CAISSEGQGPYEQYF.

This chain joins TRBV2 and TRBJ2-7; TCRdb outputs TRBD1, but without DNA this stays unchecked. CDR3 length equals 13 residues. Per the germline V gene, CDR1 is SNHLY and CDR2 is FYNNEI. Here the CDR3 reads CASRVRTGYEQYF.

The CDR3 protein is CASSPAGGTDTQYF. The chain combines TRBV3-1 with TRBJ2-3; the TRBD2 assignment by TCRdb is unverifiable without DNA. The length of the CDR3 is 14 residues. Germline V CDR1 and CDR2: LGHDT, YNNKEL (reference sequence).

This sequence joins TRBV7-9 and TRBJ2-7; TCRdb gives TRBD1 as the D gene, but with no DNA this cannot be confirmed. This CDR3 contains 14 residues. The germline CDR1 and CDR2 sequences are SEHNR and FQNEAQ (reference sequence). CDR3 loop: CASSVPGQGYEQYF.

The chain couples TRBV3-1 to TRBJ2-5; with no DNA, the TCRdb D assignment of TRBD1 cannot be verified. The CDR3 has 16 amino acids. Germline CDR1 LGHDT, CDR2 YNNKEL (reference sequence). CDR3 residues: CASSQGGQGAWETQYF.

This chain connects TRBV4-3 to TRBJ2-2; the D gene TCRdb calls, TRBD1, cannot be checked with no DNA. CDR3 length equals 16 residues. Germline assignment: CDR1 LGHNA and CDR2 YSLEER. CDR3 loop: CASSHNRGINTGELFF.

V usage is TRBV29-1 and J usage is TRBJ2-7; absent DNA, TCRdb's TRBD1 call cannot be checked. Germline-derived CDR1 and CDR2 are SQVTM and ANQGSEA. The CDR3 has 13 residues. Here the CDR3 reads CSAPGQSPYEQYF.

This chain connects TRBV7-9 to TRBJ2-7; with no DNA, the TCRdb D assignment of TRBD1 cannot be verified. The CDR3 sequence is 15 residues long. Germline assignment: CDR1 SEHNR and CDR2 FQNEAQ (reference sequence). This CDR3 reads CASRHPSLDSYEQYF.

V and J are TRBV29-1 and TRBJ2-1; the D call from TCRdb, TRBD2, cannot be confirmed without DNA. Germline V gives CDR1 SQVTM, CDR2 ANQGSEA. The CDR3 length is 18 residues. The chain's CDR3 is CSVDGSSGRGISYNEQFF.

The V and J genes are TRBV4-3 and TRBJ2-5; without DNA, the TCRdb call of TRBD1 cannot be checked. The CDR3 totals 17 residues. In germline, CDR1 is LGHNA, CDR2 YSLEER. The CDR3 region is CASSQDPGEKYQETQYF.

V and J are TRBV21-1 and TRBJ2-2; the D call of TRBD1 rests on TCRdb alone, since no DNA is present to check it. TRBV21-1 is listed as a pseudogene. CDR3 size: 16 residues. CDR3 in amino acids: CASSKEPGLDTGELFF.

The rearrangement uses TRBV7-6 and TRBJ2-3; there is no DNA to check the TCRdb D call of TRBD1. Germline CDR1 and CDR2: SGHVS and FNYEAQ. The CDR3 has 13 residues. The CDR3 spells CASSPGLVDTQYF.

This chain joins TRBV4-3 and TRBJ2-6. CDR3 size: 17 residues. Germline CDR1 reads LGHNA; CDR2 reads YSLEER. CDR3: CASSQAHHSSGANVLTF.

The chain links TRBV12-3 or TRBV12-4 to TRBJ2-1. The CDR3 is 16 amino acids. The CDR3 protein is CASSLDGGSSYNEQFF.

This chain uses TRBV2 with TRBJ1-5. The germline V gene encodes CDR1 SNHLY and CDR2 FYNNEI. The length of the CDR3 is 16 residues. The CDR3 here is CASSPVPGTGNQPQHF.

V gene TRBV28 combines with J gene TRBJ2-7. Germline V gives CDR1 MDHEN, CDR2 SYDVKM. The CDR3 is made up of 13 amino acids. The CDR3 spells CASSFPSGTEQYF.

V and J are TRBV19 and TRBJ1-5; TCRdb picks TRBD1, but there is no DNA to check that call. Germline CDR1 LNHDA, CDR2 SQIVND (reference sequence). The CDR3 runs 15 residues. The chain's CDR3 is CASSIFLDRAEPQHF. Full variable domain (remainder filled in from reference TRBV19 and TRBJ1-5): DGGITQSPKYLFRKEGQNVTLSCEQNLNHDAMYWYRQDPGQGLRLIYYSQIVNDFQKGDIAEGYSVSREKKESFPLTVTSAQKNPTAFYLCASSIFLDRAEPQHFGDGTRLSIL.